Listed here is a single TCR beta chain. Its antigen is still unknown. A clone one base away is much larger, so this may be a read error. Without the conserved terminal phenylalanine or tryptophan, this CDR3 likely stems from a read error. Amplified TCR beta CDR3 regions came from RNA transcripts. The HTBI primer set was used in a first-round RT-PCR of the TCR CDR3. TCRdb independently ran MiXCR on the multiplex PCR reads; one entry per CDR3 protein. The sample yields about 400,000 distinct CDR3 sequences, less than 20% seen once. These data originate in a study of T cells in Graves' hyperthyroidism and ophthalmopathy. The study's findings and limits: In validation, the model predicted ophthalmopathy. These predictions came a median approximately 5.9 months before onset.

Trimming stripped 6 bases from V and 4 bases from J, with 12 bases between. The CDR3 is 13 amino acids. The sequence came from a woman younger than 30 with Graves' hyperthyroidism. The J gene is TRBJ1-2, the V gene TRBV12-3 or TRBV12-4; D gene uncertain. Material: blood. Here the CDR3 reads CASSTPSSYGYTL. The CDR3 DNA reads TGTGCCAGCAGCACCCCCAGCAGCTATGGCTACACCCTC.